These T cell receptor beta chains were read from a single sample in a study of T cells in Graves' hyperthyroidism and ophthalmopathy. Each CDR3 protein is one row after TCRdb ran MiXCR on the multiplex PCR reads. The sample has 500,000 to 650,000 distinct CDR3 sequences, 14% seen once. The specimen sequenced was blood. All receptors come from a middle-aged woman with Graves' hyperthyroidism. The CDR3 runs from the conserved cysteine through the conserved F or W. The size field is filled for only some rows; it gives once, few, many or a size class.

>TRBV29-1|13|-
CSVGGGSGYEQYF
>TRBV7-2|17|many
CASRTGLAGDSYNEQFF
>TRBV2|13|many
CASTRDYNNEQFF
>TRBV30|15|many
CAWRGLTSGGEKLFF
>TRBV28|16|many
CASSLSPSGRAGELFF
>TRBV2|14|many
CASMPDAGYYGYTF
>TRBV20-1|13|many
CSARGQIQETQYF
>TRBV7-3|13|many
CASSLGLGDEQFF
>TRBV5-1|15|-
CASSLEPGHQETQYF
>TRBV28|16|many
CASTPRGEGENQPQHF
>TRBV25-1|12|-
CASANGGYEQYF
>TRBV28|14|many
CASSLTGNSYEQYF
>TRBV12-3/TRBV12-4|18|few
CASTLGVAGGPSYNEQFF
>TRBV3-1|14|many
CASSRAGRTDTQYF
>TRBV27|17|once
CASRGTGAAGGPNEQYF
>TRBV20-1|14|many
CSAQDRHISYEQYF
>TRBV9|19|few
CASRGDRDAINPWNTEAFF
>TRBV19|15|few
CASSQHRGQGQPQHF
>TRBV20-1|14|many
CSARWDRDKNIQYF
>TRBV20-1|13|-
CSASGSYSYEQYF
>TRBV6-5|15|many
CASSPNRQRVYEQYF
>TRBV27|15|-
CASTRGTSGYNEQFF
>TRBV10-3|11|-
CAISRGSEQYF
>TRBV20-1|14|few
CSASDRGLANTIYF
>TRBV15|13|few
CATSYRTTDTQYF
>TRBV20-1|16|many
CSAPKTSGGFTDTQYF
>TRBV30|12|-
CAWGTASYEQYF
>TRBV12-3/TRBV12-4|12|many
CASSFRAYEQYF
>TRBV15|15|many
CATSRDRLTNYGYTF
>TRBV3-1|15|many
CASSQAGGNSSPLHF
>TRBV4-1|13|-
CASSQDLDEKLFF
>TRBV6-6|19|-
CASSYSAPPLAGGTYEQYF
>TRBV6-1|15|-
CASSSRAISNQPQHF
>TRBV30|14|-
CAWSVRREAGELFF
>TRBV7-3|14|few
CASSLGPFTDTQYF
>TRBV20-1|19|-
CSASDGGLAEPSNYNEQFF
>TRBV29-1|15|many
CSVVDWTSAPNEQFF
>TRBV6-2/TRBV6-3|16|many
CASSFGTGTLNYGYTF
>TRBV30|12|many
CAWTNMNTEAFF
>TRBV7-9|17|-
CASSLRDRSPSGNTIYF
>TRBV19|15|-
CASSIESYSNQPQHF
>TRBV2|12|many
CASDGLEETQYF
>TRBV14|13|-
CASRGRGTGELFF
>TRBV12-3/TRBV12-4|15|many
CASSPRQGPAGELFF
>TRBV7-2|13|-
CASSLGTLEKLFF
>TRBV7-9|16|few
CASSPRAAGRDNEQFF
>TRBV6-1|15|many
CASSEAPADPYEQYF
>TRBV7-9|13|few
CASSTTGSDTQYF
>TRBV5-6|13|many
CASSLGTVTEAFF
>TRBV28|12|many
CASSIRRDEQFF
>TRBV2|14|many
CASTRQDSYNEQFF
>TRBV28|15|many
CASSLNRGLRGEQFF
>TRBV20-1|13|many
CSAGIHSTDTQYF
>TRBV7-2|16|few
CASSYGSSRLGTEAFF
>TRBV9|17|many
CASSVETGEGGNEKLFF
>TRBV12-3/TRBV12-4|14|many
CASSLHDRTYEQYF
>TRBV10-3|13|many
CAIRSDRGHEQYF